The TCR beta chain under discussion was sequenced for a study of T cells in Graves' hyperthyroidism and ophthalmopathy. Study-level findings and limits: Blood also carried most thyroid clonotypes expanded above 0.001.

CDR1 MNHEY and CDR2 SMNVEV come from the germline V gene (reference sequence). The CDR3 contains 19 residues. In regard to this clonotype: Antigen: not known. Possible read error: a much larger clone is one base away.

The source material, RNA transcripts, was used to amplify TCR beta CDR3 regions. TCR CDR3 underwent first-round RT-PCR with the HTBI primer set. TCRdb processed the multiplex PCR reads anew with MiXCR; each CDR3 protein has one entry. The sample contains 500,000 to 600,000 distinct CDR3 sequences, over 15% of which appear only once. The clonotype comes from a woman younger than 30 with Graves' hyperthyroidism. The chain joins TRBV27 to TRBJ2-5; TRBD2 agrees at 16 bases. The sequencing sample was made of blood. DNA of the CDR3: TGTGCCAGCAGTTCCTGGGGACTAGCGGGAGGGGGGGCCCAAGAGACCCAGCACTTC. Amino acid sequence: CASSSWGLAGGGAQETQHF.